The source of this T cell receptor (beta chain) is a study of prognosis after radiotherapy for stage I lung cancer. This clonotype was recorded many times. Amplification of the TCR beta CDR3 (from genomic DNA) was done by two-round multiplex PCR. TRBV and TRBJ genes each had their own specific primers in first-round PCR. TCRdb analysed the multiplex PCR reads with MiXCR anew, one entry per CDR3 protein. The data contain over 15,000 distinct CDR3 sequences, around half of them singletons. The receptor was isolated from a donor older than 45 with non-small cell lung cancer. The sample consisted of PBMCs, taken before or after stereotactic body radiation therapy (not recorded which).

Here the CDR3 DNA reads TGCAGTGCTAGAGTTGGAGAGACCCAGTACTTC. Protein product: CSARVGETQYF. The chain employs TRBV20-1 and TRBJ2-5; D remains ambiguous. V was shortened by 1 base and J by 4 bases, with 4 bases between the two germline ends. Germline values: CDR1 DFQATT, CDR2 SNEGSKA (reference sequence). The CDR3 loop spans 11 amino acids.